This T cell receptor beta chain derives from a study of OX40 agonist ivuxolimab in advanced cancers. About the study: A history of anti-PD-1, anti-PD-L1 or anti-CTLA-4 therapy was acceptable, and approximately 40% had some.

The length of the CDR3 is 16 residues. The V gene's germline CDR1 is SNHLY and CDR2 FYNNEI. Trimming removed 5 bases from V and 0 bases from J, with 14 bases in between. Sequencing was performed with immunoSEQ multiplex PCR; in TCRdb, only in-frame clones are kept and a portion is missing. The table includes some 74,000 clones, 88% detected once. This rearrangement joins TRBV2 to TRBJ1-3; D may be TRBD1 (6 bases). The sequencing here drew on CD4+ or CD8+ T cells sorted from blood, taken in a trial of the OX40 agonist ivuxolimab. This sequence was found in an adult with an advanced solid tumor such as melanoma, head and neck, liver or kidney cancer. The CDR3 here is CASSWGPPSSGNTIYF. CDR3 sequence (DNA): TGTGCCAGCAGTTGGGGGCCCCCTAGCTCTGGAAACACCATATATTTT. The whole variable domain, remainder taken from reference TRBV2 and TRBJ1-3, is EPEVTQTPSHQVTQMGQEVILRCVPISNHLYFYWYRQILGQKVEFLVSFYNNEISEKSEIFDDQFSVERPDGSNFTLKIRSTKLEDSAMYFCASSWGPPSSGNTIYFGEGSWLTVV.